A selection of T cell receptor beta chains follows, all from one sample in a study of early T cells in non-severe SARS-CoV-2 infection. One entry per CDR3 protein, called by TCRdb with MiXCR from the 5' RACE reads. The sample shows over 90,000 distinct CDR3 sequences, around 12% of them seen only once. The material sequenced was whole blood, taken at baseline. All receptors come from an adult who was a healthcare worker with PCR-confirmed SARS-CoV-2 infection or an uninfected control (not recorded which). Each CDR3 is given with its conserved first and last residue. A D gene is named only where the DNA matches it firmly. Clone size appears in some rows only: once, few, many, or a class for an expanded clone.

NA	TRBD1	TRBV4-1	TRBJ2-5	TGCGCCAGCAGCCAAGATGGGACAGATAAAGAGACCCAGTACTTC	CASSQDGTDKETQYF
NA	TRBD2	TRBV10-1	TRBJ2-1	TGCGCCAGCACCGAGAGCGGGAGGATAGGGGTCTTC	CASTESGRIGVF
many	NA	TRBV7-6	TRBJ1-1	TGTGCCAGCAGCGCCCATCCAAGAGAGGCTGAAGCTTTCTTT	CASSAHPREAEAFF
NA	TRBD1	TRBV18	TRBJ1-1	TGTGCCAGCTCACCATCGGCAGGGGGCTACACTGAAGCTTTCTTT	CASSPSAGGYTEAFF
NA	NA	TRBV6-6	TRBJ2-1	TGTGCCAGCAGTTACGGTAGCGAACCCTACAATGAGCAGTTCTTC	CASSYGSEPYNEQFF
few	NA	TRBV5-6	TRBJ2-2	TGTGCCAGCAGCCAAGCAGGGGGACTTCAAACCGGGGAGCTGTTTTTT	CASSQAGGLQTGELFF
few	TRBD1	TRBV10-2	TRBJ1-2	TGCGCCAGCAGTGATCAGGGGGCGGAGGGCTACACCTTC	CASSDQGAEGYTF
many	NA	TRBV15	TRBJ2-5	TGTGCCACCAGCAGCCAAGGGGTAGGCTACCAAGAGACCCAGTACTTC	CATSSQGVGYQETQYF
NA	NA	TRBV5-1	TRBJ2-2	TGCGCCAGCAGCTTGGCCGCGATAGGGCTCACCGGGGAGCTGTTTTTT	CASSLAAIGLTGELFF
few	NA	TRBV5-1	TRBJ1-2	TGCGCCAGCAGTCGTGACGGAGAAGTAACTAACTATGGCTACACCTTC	CASSRDGEVTNYGYTF
few	NA	TRBV28	TRBJ1-1	TGTGCCAGCAGTACACAGGGATCTCCCACTGAAGCTTTCTTT	CASSTQGSPTEAFF
NA	NA	TRBV20-1	TRBJ2-7	TGCAGTGCTAGTCGACCGGGACTGAGCTCCTACGAGCAGTACTTC	CSASRPGLSSYEQYF